This is a list of T cell receptor beta chains from one sample in a study of Ad26.COV2.S vaccination and SARS-CoV-2 variants. Profiling relied on immunoSEQ multiplex PCR, and the TCRdb table lists in-frame clones only, not all of them. The table includes around 400,000 clones, approximately 90% detected once. The source was peripheral blood, collected in a trial of Ad26.COV2.S vaccine versus placebo. These receptors all stem from a person between 18 and 65 years old who received the Ad26.COV2.S COVID-19 vaccine or a placebo. CDR3s include the opening cysteine and the closing phenylalanine or tryptophan. The D gene is left open where the match is weak. Size values are once, few and many counts, or a class for expanded clones, and some rows have none.

-	-	TRBV27	TRBJ1-2	CASSPSTAVGDGYTF	TGTGCCAGCAGTCCCTCAACCGCAGTGGGGGATGGCTACACCTTC
-	TRBD1	TRBV5-5	TRBJ1-2	CASSLQGELRYTF	TGTGCCAGCAGCTTACAGGGGGAGTTGCGCTACACCTTC
-	TRBD1	TRBV9	TRBJ2-7	CASSVAGQGSIYEQYF	TGTGCCAGCAGCGTAGCGGGACAGGGTTCAATCTACGAGCAGTACTTC
-	-	TRBV9	TRBJ1-5	CASSVGSNQPQHF	TGTGCCAGCAGCGTAGGTAGCAATCAGCCCCAGCATTTT
-	-	TRBV14	TRBJ2-7	CASSQDLVSHEQYF	TGTGCCAGCAGCCAAGATCTAGTAAGCCACGAGCAGTACTTC
-	TRBD2	TRBV6-2/TRBV6-3	TRBJ2-1	CASSYPGLAGVYNEQFF	TGTGCCAGCAGTTACCCCGGACTAGCGGGAGTCTACAATGAGCAGTTCTTC
-	-	TRBV24-1	TRBJ2-1	CATRDNYNEQFF	TGTGCCACCCGGGACAACTACAATGAGCAGTTCTTC
-	TRBD1	TRBV6-5	TRBJ2-5	CASSYSGTDQETQYF	TGTGCCAGCAGTTACTCCGGGACAGACCAAGAGACCCAGTACTTC
-	-	TRBV11-3	TRBJ2-2	CASSLDSNRNTGELFF	TGTGCCAGCAGCTTGGATTCGAACCGAAACACCGGGGAGCTGTTTTTT
-	-	TRBV19	TRBJ2-1	CASTPSKVHEQFF	TGTGCCAGTACCCCTAGCAAAGTCCATGAGCAGTTCTTC
-	-	TRBV4-1	TRBJ1-1	CASSQDVRGRGNTEAFF	TGCGCCAGCAGCCAAGATGTCAGGGGAAGGGGGAACACTGAAGCTTTCTTT
-	TRBD2	TRBV7-2	TRBJ2-1	CASRQGLAGGSDEQFF	TGTGCCAGCAGACAAGGACTAGCGGGAGGAAGCGATGAGCAGTTCTTC
-	-	TRBV29-1	TRBJ2-1	CSVEGGGLAPSYNEQFF	TGCAGCGTTGAAGGCGGAGGCCTAGCGCCCTCCTACAATGAGCAGTTCTTC
once	-	TRBV2	TRBJ2-3	CASSEVSGSTDTQYF	TGTGCCAGCAGTGAAGTGTCAGGAAGCACAGATACGCAGTATTTT
once	TRBD2	TRBV30	TRBJ2-7	CALDSGNSGSEQYF	TGTGCCCTGGACTCTGGTAATAGCGGGAGTGAGCAGTACTTC
-	-	TRBV5-4	TRBJ1-2	CASSLGTYGYTF	TGTGCCAGCAGCCTGGGGACGTATGGCTACACCTTC
-	TRBD1	TRBV7-9	TRBJ1-4	CASSLRTGATNEKLFF	TGTGCCAGCAGCCTTAGGACAGGGGCAACTAATGAAAAACTGTTTTTT
once	-	TRBV18	TRBJ2-5	CASSPPGRFQETQYF	TGTGCCAGCTCACCCCCGGGGCGGTTCCAAGAGACCCAGTACTTC
once	-	TRBV6-4	TRBJ2-1	CASSDRPSAEQFF	TGTGCCAGCAGTGACCGCCCTAGCGCCGAGCAGTTCTTC
once	-	TRBV30	TRBJ1-6	CAWSVRVPGRYSPLHF	TGTGCCTGGAGTGTACGGGTCCCGGGACGTTATTCACCCCTCCACTTT
-	-	TRBV10-3	TRBJ2-4	CAISPGVSAKNIQYF	TGTGCCATCAGTCCAGGGGTCTCAGCCAAAAACATTCAGTACTTC
-	-	TRBV23-1	TRBJ1-1	CASSQWRVFDTEAFF	TGCGCCAGCAGTCAATGGAGGGTCTTTGACACTGAAGCTTTCTTT
many	TRBD1	TRBV2	TRBJ1-4	CASSNLDRGPEKLFF	TGTGCCAGCAGTAACCTGGACAGGGGACCTGAAAAACTGTTTTTT
-	TRBD2	TRBV4-1	TRBJ2-7	CASSLTPGLATYEQYF	TGCGCCAGCAGCCTTACACCGGGACTAGCGACTTACGAGCAGTACTTC
-	-	TRBV3-1/TRBV3-2	TRBJ1-6	CASSHELDSPLHF	TGTGCCAGCAGCCATGAATTGGATTCACCCCTCCACTTT
-	TRBD1	TRBV9	TRBJ2-1	CASSGEDRGQAGQFF	TGTGCCAGCAGCGGGGAGGACAGGGGGCAAGCGGGGCAGTTCTTC
-	-	TRBV2	TRBJ2-2	CASAERRRPGELFF	TGTGCCAGCGCTGAGAGGCGTAGGCCGGGGGAGCTGTTTTTT
-	TRBD2	TRBV11-3	TRBJ2-3	CASSPRRWAGGYTDTQYF	TGTGCCAGCAGCCCCCGGCGTTGGGCGGGAGGTTACACAGATACGCAGTATTTT
-	-	TRBV9	TRBJ2-2	CASSDPLEEHFTGELFF	TGTGCCAGCAGCGATCCCCTAGAAGAACACTTCACCGGGGAGCTGTTTTTT
-	-	TRBV9	TRBJ1-5	CASSGGLNNQPQHF	TGTGCCAGCAGCGGGGGGTTGAACAATCAGCCCCAGCATTTT
-	TRBD2	TRBV27	TRBJ2-7	CASSWVAGGTYEQYF	TGTGCCAGCAGTTGGGTAGCGGGAGGCACCTACGAGCAGTACTTC
-	TRBD1	TRBV7-2	TRBJ2-1	CASSIDRGSYNEQFF	TGTGCCAGCAGCATAGACAGGGGTTCGTACAATGAGCAGTTCTTC
-	-	TRBV11-3	TRBJ1-3	CASSLFSQGDTIYF	TGTGCCAGCAGCTTATTCAGCCAGGGCGACACCATATATTTT
-	-	TRBV6-4	TRBJ2-2	CASRPGQATGELFF	TGTGCCAGCAGGCCGGGACAAGCTACCGGGGAGCTGTTTTTT